A selection of T cell receptor beta chains follows, all from one sample in a study of blood T cells in healthy people across ages. One entry per CDR3 protein, called by TCRdb with MiXCR from the 5' RACE reads. The data contain around 870,000 distinct CDR3 sequences, under 30% of them seen just once; the ten biggest clones take up 15% to 20%. The specimen was blood. Receptor source: a woman of 80 years or more in good health. The CDR3 runs from the conserved cysteine through the conserved F or W. Fields, in order: V gene, J gene, clone size, D gene, CDR3 protein, CDR3 DNA. A D gene is named only where the DNA matches it firmly. A clone size is listed for some rows: how often the clone was seen (once, few, many), or a class if it is expanded.

TRBV27	TRBJ1-5	.	.	CASSLRPGNSNQPQHF	TGTGCCAGCAGTTTACGCCCAGGAAATAGCAATCAGCCCCAGCATTTT
TRBV7-2	TRBJ1-2	few	.	CASSLVGGSPANYGYTF	TGTGCCAGCAGCTTAGTTGGGGGGAGCCCGGCTAACTATGGCTACACCTTC
TRBV12-3/TRBV12-4	TRBJ2-4	.	TRBD2	CAGSSFSGRAGENIQYF	TGTGCCGGCAGCTCCTTTAGCGGGAGGGCCGGGGAAAACATTCAGTACTTC
TRBV20-1	TRBJ2-5	many	.	CSAAERLGTQYF	TGCAGTGCTGCCGAGCGCCTGGGGACCCAGTACTTC
TRBV20-1	TRBJ1-1	.	.	CSALRSNTEAFF	TGCAGTGCTCTCAGGTCGAACACTGAAGCTTTCTTT
TRBV15	TRBJ2-1	many	.	CATSRDYQNNEQFF	TGTGCCACCAGCAGAGATTACCAAAACAATGAGCAGTTCTTC
TRBV28	TRBJ1-1	.	.	CASSFREAFF	TGTGCCAGCAGTTTCAGGGAAGCTTTCTTT
TRBV5-6	TRBJ1-3	.	TRBD1	CASSLVSGQGRNTIYF	TGTGCCAGCAGCTTGGTGTCAGGACAGGGAAGGAACACCATATATTTT
TRBV3-1	TRBJ1-4	few	TRBD1	CASSPRGQGLEKLFF	TGTGCCAGCAGCCCAAGAGGACAGGGGTTGGAAAAACTGTTTTTT
TRBV9	TRBJ2-5	many	TRBD2	CASSVQAGGKTQYF	TGTGCCAGCAGCGTCCAGGCGGGGGGGAAGACCCAGTACTTC
TRBV9	TRBJ2-5	many	.	CASTRSAQGGVQETQYF	TGTGCCAGCACTCGCTCCGCACAGGGAGGGGTCCAAGAGACCCAGTACTTC
TRBV12-3/TRBV12-4	TRBJ1-5	.	TRBD1	CASSLRTGGSNQPQHF	TGTGCCAGCAGTTTAAGGACAGGGGGCAGCAATCAGCCCCAGCATTTT
TRBV28	TRBJ2-7	many	TRBD1	CASSGQVYEQYF	TGTGCCAGCAGCGGACAGGTTTACGAGCAGTACTTC
TRBV20-1	TRBJ1-2	many	TRBD1	CSAPTGTGGGGYTF	TGCAGTGCTCCCACGGGAACAGGGGGCGGTGGCTACACCTTC
TRBV6-2/TRBV6-3	TRBJ1-5	few	TRBD1	CASSDRADQPQHF	TGTGCCAGCAGCGACAGGGCGGACCAGCCCCAGCATTTT
TRBV7-2	TRBJ1-2	.	.	CASSSQTGLGYTF	TGTGCCAGCAGCTCTCAAACGGGCCTTGGCTACACCTTC
TRBV18	TRBJ1-4	.	.	CASSSVGATNEKLFF	TGTGCCAGCTCATCGGTGGGTGCAACTAATGAAAAACTGTTTTTT
TRBV7-2	TRBJ2-4	few	.	CASSFHKGQNIQYF	TGTGCCAGCAGCTTTCATAAAGGCCAAAACATTCAGTACTTC
TRBV20-1	TRBJ2-5	many	TRBD1	CSACYGQGVGETQYF	TGCAGTGCTTGCTACGGACAGGGCGTTGGTGAGACCCAGTACTTC
TRBV27	TRBJ1-1	many	.	CASRDTYTEAFF	TGTGCCAGCAGGGACACCTACACTGAAGCTTTCTTT
TRBV6-5	TRBJ2-5	many	.	CASSYTDQVETQYF	TGTGCCAGCAGTTATACGGACCAGGTAGAGACCCAGTACTTC
TRBV10-3	TRBJ1-5	many	TRBD1	CAIGTGGNQPQHF	TGTGCCATCGGTACAGGGGGCAATCAGCCCCAGCATTTT
TRBV7-2	TRBJ2-5	many	TRBD1	CASSSETGVGETQYF	TGTGCCAGCAGCTCTGAGACAGGGGTCGGGGAGACCCAGTACTTC
TRBV20-1	TRBJ1-6	.	TRBD1	CSARKQGALGSPLHF	TGCAGTGCTCGTAAACAGGGGGCTTTAGGGTCACCCCTCCACTTT
TRBV27	TRBJ2-3	many	.	CASSLEGEDTQYF	TGTGCCAGCAGTTTAGAGGGGGAGGATACGCAGTATTTT
TRBV14	TRBJ1-4	.	.	CASSRRVRDEKLFF	TGTGCCAGCAGCCGGAGGGTACGGGATGAAAAACTGTTTTTT
TRBV11-2	TRBJ2-7	few	.	CASSRWGATGYNEQYF	TGTGCCAGCAGCCGGTGGGGGGCTACAGGCTACAATGAGCAGTACTTC
TRBV27	TRBJ1-1	.	TRBD1	CASSLETGGTEAFF	TGTGCCAGCAGTTTAGAAACAGGGGGCACTGAAGCTTTCTTT
TRBV5-1	TRBJ1-1	many	.	CASSWGGQGDTEAFF	TGCGCCAGCAGCTGGGGGGGCCAGGGAGACACTGAAGCTTTCTTT
TRBV6-2/TRBV6-3	TRBJ2-1	.	TRBD2	CASRSAGGGNEQFF	TGTGCCAGCAGGTCAGCGGGGGGAGGCAATGAACAGTTCTTC
TRBV7-6	TRBJ1-1	many	.	CASSLRGGLNTEAFF	TGTGCCAGCAGCTTACGCGGGGGTTTGAACACTGAAGCTTTCTTT
TRBV18	TRBJ1-5	.	.	CASSPKGTDTNQPQHF	TGTGCCAGCTCCCCTAAGGGGACCGACACCAATCAGCCCCAGCATTTT
TRBV5-6	TRBJ2-5	many	.	CASSLWAVQETQYF	TGTGCCAGCAGCTTGTGGGCAGTCCAAGAGACCCAGTACTTC
TRBV6-2/TRBV6-3	TRBJ2-3	.	.	CASSYSGDTVFGADTQYF	TGTGCCAGCAGTTACTCTGGGGACACGGTTTTTGGGGCAGATACGCAGTATTTT
TRBV7-2	TRBJ2-7	many	TRBD1	CASTRDPGTGGHEQYF	TGTGCCAGCACCCGTGACCCCGGGACAGGGGGCCACGAGCAGTACTTC
TRBV6-5	TRBJ2-7	.	TRBD1	CASSGGQGREQYF	TGTGCCAGCAGCGGGGGACAGGGGCGCGAGCAGTACTTC
TRBV10-3	TRBJ2-3	many	TRBD2	CAISTGLAGDYTQYF	TGTGCCATCAGCACCGGACTAGCGGGGGATTACACGCAGTATTTT
TRBV7-6	TRBJ1-1	few	TRBD1	CASSEHSGTVNTEAFF	TGTGCCAGCAGCGAACACTCCGGGACAGTGAACACTGAAGCTTTCTTT
TRBV7-8	TRBJ2-7	.	TRBD2	CASRGLREDPLEQYF	TGTGCCAGCAGGGGGCTGCGGGAGGACCCTTTAGAGCAGTACTTC
TRBV14	TRBJ2-3	many	.	CASSQATGVPTDTQYF	TGTGCCAGCAGCCAAGCGACAGGCGTCCCCACAGATACGCAGTATTTT
TRBV5-1	TRBJ2-3	many	.	CASSLARGVAQYF	TGCGCCAGCAGCTTGGCCAGGGGGGTCGCGCAGTATTTT
TRBV12-3/TRBV12-4	TRBJ2-3	.	TRBD2	CADSLRAGADAEYF	TGTGCAGATAGCCTAAGAGCGGGAGCAGATGCGGAGTATTTT
TRBV20-1	TRBJ2-1	.	.	CSAQTTKNNEQFF	TGCAGTGCCCAGACGACCAAGAACAATGAGCAGTTCTTC
TRBV7-9	TRBJ1-2	many	TRBD1	CASSLAGAGGYPGYTF	TGTGCCAGCAGCTTAGCTGGGGCAGGGGGTTATCCTGGCTACACCTTC
TRBV20-1	TRBJ2-7	.	TRBD2	CSAHALAGGSYEQYF	TGCAGTGCGCACGCACTAGCGGGGGGATCCTACGAGCAGTACTTC
TRBV6-6	TRBJ1-2	many	.	CASSPDYGYTF	TGTGCCAGCAGCCCAGACTATGGCTACACCTTC
TRBV5-1	TRBJ2-6	many	TRBD1	CASSLAGQGTGANVLTF	TGCGCCAGCAGCTTGGCTGGACAGGGTACTGGGGCCAACGTCCTGACTTTC
TRBV20-1	TRBJ1-5	few	TRBD1	CSASQGAGQPQHF	TGCAGTGCATCACAGGGGGCAGGGCAGCCCCAGCATTTT
TRBV7-9	TRBJ2-1	.	TRBD2	CASSPGTSGGRGNEQFF	TGTGCCAGCAGCCCCGGGACTAGCGGGGGGCGGGGGAATGAGCAGTTCTTC
TRBV28	TRBJ1-5	.	.	CASSPDGVTRPQHF	TGTGCCAGCAGTCCCGACGGCGTCACGAGGCCCCAGCATTTT
TRBV12-3/TRBV12-4	TRBJ2-7	.	.	CASSLPEQAYEQYF	TGTGCCAGCAGTTTACCCGAGCAAGCCTACGAGCAGTACTTC
TRBV7-9	TRBJ2-1	many	TRBD1	CASSLATGNNEQFF	TGTGCCAGCAGCTTAGCGACAGGGAACAATGAGCAGTTCTTC
TRBV12-3/TRBV12-4	TRBJ2-3	.	.	CAGSLTASTDTEYF	TGTGCCGGCAGTCTGACGGCTAGCACAGATACGGAGTATTTT